Listed below are T cell receptor beta chains from one sample, sequenced in a study of blood T cell repertoires in COVID-19. Method: immunoSEQ multiplex PCR; TCRdb's copy keeps in-frame clones and lacks some. Among about 200,000 clones listed, around four fifths were seen once. Sequenced material: peripheral blood. These TCRs come from a man in his sixties with COVID-19, enrolled during active disease. The CDR3 runs from the conserved cysteine through the conserved F or W. The D gene is left open where the match is weak. Clone size, where shown, is once, few, many, or a class for clones that have expanded.

cdr3_length d_call clone_size j_call v_call cdr3_nt cdr3_aa
14 . . TRBJ1-4 TRBV30 TGTGCCTGGAGGAAGGGGCGTACTAATGAAAAACTGTTTTTT CAWRKGRTNEKLFF
15 . . TRBJ1-6 TRBV27 TGTGCCAGCACCTTGGACATCTCCTATAATTCACCCCTCCACTTT CASTLDISYNSPLHF
14 . . TRBJ2-1 TRBV6-5 TGTGCCAGCAGTTACGGGGCGGTCCCCAATGAGCAGTTCTTC CASSYGAVPNEQFF
14 . once TRBJ2-7 TRBV28 TGTGCCAGCAGTTTATCCCAGGGAGCGGGCGAGCAGTACTTC CASSLSQGAGEQYF
17 TRBD1 once TRBJ1-1 TRBV5-5 TGTGCCAGCAGCTTACTTCCGGGACAGGGATTGTACACTGAAGCTTTCTTT CASSLLPGQGLYTEAFF
17 TRBD1 . TRBJ1-5 TRBV9 TGTGCCAGCAGCTTGGGACAGGGGGCTCTCCACGGCCAGCCCCAGCATTTT CASSLGQGALHGQPQHF
15 . . TRBJ2-5 TRBV18 TGTGCCAGCTCACCACGGCAGGGGAGGGCAGAGACCCAGTACTTC CASSPRQGRAETQYF
15 . . TRBJ2-7 TRBV30 TGTGCCTGGAGTTGGTCGGGCGGAGGGGCCTACGAGCAGTACTTC CAWSWSGGGAYEQYF
21 . . TRBJ2-3 TRBV21-1 TGTGCCAGCGTTCTAGCGGAAAATGATACTCAAACAGATACTCAAACAGATACGCAGTATTTT CASVLAENDTQTDTQTDTQYF
14 . . TRBJ1-2 TRBV28 TGTGCCAGCCGAACCCTTTCAGGGGTGAGAGGCTACACCTTC CASRTLSGVRGYTF
11 . . TRBJ1-1 TRBV5-1 TGCGCCAGCAGCCCAGGACAGGAAGCTTTCTTT CASSPGQEAFF
15 TRBD1 . TRBJ2-7 TRBV27 TGTGCCAGCAGCTCCGGGACAGGGGGCGCCTACGAGCAGTACTTC CASSSGTGGAYEQYF
16 . . TRBJ1-3 TRBV5-1 TGCGCCAGCAGCCTGGATGGACAGATCTCTGGAAACACCATATATTTT CASSLDGQISGNTIYF
15 . . TRBJ2-1 TRBV7-2 TGTGCCAGCAGCCCCCAATACGGGAATCACAATGAGCAGTTCTTC CASSPQYGNHNEQFF
14 . . TRBJ1-2 TRBV6-1 TGTGCCAGCAGTGAACCTCAGGGGAACTATGGCTACACCTTC CASSEPQGNYGYTF
13 . . TRBJ1-3 TRBV20-1 TGCAGTGCTAGTGCAACAGGTGCCCAGGCGATATATTTT CSASATGAQAIYF
13 TRBD1 few TRBJ1-3 TRBV30 TGTGCCTGGAGTCGGGGACAGGGAAACACCATATATTTT CAWSRGQGNTIYF
14 . . TRBJ1-5 TRBV7-8 TGTGCCAGCAGCCAGACGGGGGGCAATCAGCCCCAGCATTTT CASSQTGGNQPQHF
16 TRBD2 . TRBJ2-1 TRBV29-1 TGCAGCGTTGAAGGAATTACGGGACTAGTAGCAAGGGAGCAGTTCTTC CSVEGITGLVAREQFF
14 . . TRBJ1-6 TRBV7-2 TGTGCCAGCAGCCCTCAATCTGCGGGGGCCCCCCTCCACTTT CASSPQSAGAPLHF
13 TRBD1 . TRBJ2-7 TRBV12-3/TRBV12-4 TGTGCCAGCAGAAGACAGGGGGGCTACGAGCAGTACTTC CASRRQGGYEQYF
15 . once TRBJ1-5 TRBV3-1/TRBV3-2 TGTGCCAGCAGCCAGGGGAGGGGGAGCAATCAGCCCCAGCATTTT CASSQGRGSNQPQHF
11 . . TRBJ2-7 TRBV12-3/TRBV12-4 TGTGCCAGCAGCCTATTCTACGAGCAGTACTTC CASSLFYEQYF
16 TRBD1 once TRBJ1-6 TRBV2 TGTGCCAGCAGTGAAGTAGGGGGCTCTAACAATTCACCCCTCCACTTT CASSEVGGSNNSPLHF
14 . once TRBJ1-3 TRBV5-1 TGCGCCAGCAGCCGCGGGATTTCTGGAAACACCATATATTTT CASSRGISGNTIYF
17 . . TRBJ2-7 TRBV15 TGTGCCACCAGCAGAGAGCGAACAGGGTATAATTTGAGGGAGCAGTACTTC CATSRERTGYNLREQYF
13 TRBD1 . TRBJ1-2 TRBV7-2 TGTGCCAGCAGCCACGACAGGGTTTCTGGCTACACCTTC CASSHDRVSGYTF
13 . . TRBJ1-2 TRBV6-2/TRBV6-3 TGTGCCAGCAGTTACTCCCAGGGAAGTGGCTACACCTTC CASSYSQGSGYTF
13 . . TRBJ2-3 TRBV15 TGTGCCACCGGACAGAGAAGCACAGATACGCAGTATTTT CATGQRSTDTQYF
16 TRBD2 few TRBJ2-1 TRBV6-1 TGTGCCAGCAGTGAAACCCTAGCGGGAGGGCCTCGGGAGCAGTTCTTC CASSETLAGGPREQFF
15 . . TRBJ1-2 TRBV18 TGTGCCAGCTCACCAGAGGCGGGGGTAACCTATGGCTACACCTTC CASSPEAGVTYGYTF
15 TRBD1 . TRBJ2-1 TRBV6-1 TGTGCCAGCAGTGAGGGGACAGCTCGAGTCACTGAGCAGTTCTTC CASSEGTARVTEQFF
17 TRBD1 once TRBJ2-1 TRBV28 TGTGCCAGCAGTTTCCGGACAGGGACAAGCTCCTACAATGAGCAGTTCTTC CASSFRTGTSSYNEQFF
14 . once TRBJ2-7 TRBV11-2 TGTGCCAGCAGCTTAGCTTACAGCTCCTACGAGCAGTACTTC CASSLAYSSYEQYF
13 . . TRBJ2-7 TRBV3-1/TRBV3-2 TGTGCCAGCAGCGGGGGGTCTGCCTACGAGCAGTACTTC CASSGGSAYEQYF
13 . . TRBJ2-3 TRBV5-1 TGCGCCAGCAGCTTGGACCTGGGCGATACGCAGTATTTT CASSLDLGDTQYF
15 TRBD1 . TRBJ1-1 TRBV7-2 TGTGCCAGCAGCTTAGGACTAAACAGGGGGAATGAAGCTTTCTTT CASSLGLNRGNEAFF
15 TRBD2 . TRBJ2-7 TRBV5-1 TGCGCCAGCACACCCGGGGGGACTAGATCTTACGAGCAGTACTTC CASTPGGTRSYEQYF